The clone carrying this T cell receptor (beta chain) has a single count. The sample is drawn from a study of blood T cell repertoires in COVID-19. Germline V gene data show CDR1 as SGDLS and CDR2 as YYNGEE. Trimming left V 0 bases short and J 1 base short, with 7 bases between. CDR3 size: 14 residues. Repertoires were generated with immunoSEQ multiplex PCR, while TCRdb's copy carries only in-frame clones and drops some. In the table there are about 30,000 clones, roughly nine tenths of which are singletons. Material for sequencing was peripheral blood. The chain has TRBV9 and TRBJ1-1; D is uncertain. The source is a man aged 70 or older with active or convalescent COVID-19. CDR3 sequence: CASSVAAGNTEAFF. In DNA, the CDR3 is TGTGCCAGCAGCGTAGCGGCAGGGAACACTGAAGCTTTCTTT.